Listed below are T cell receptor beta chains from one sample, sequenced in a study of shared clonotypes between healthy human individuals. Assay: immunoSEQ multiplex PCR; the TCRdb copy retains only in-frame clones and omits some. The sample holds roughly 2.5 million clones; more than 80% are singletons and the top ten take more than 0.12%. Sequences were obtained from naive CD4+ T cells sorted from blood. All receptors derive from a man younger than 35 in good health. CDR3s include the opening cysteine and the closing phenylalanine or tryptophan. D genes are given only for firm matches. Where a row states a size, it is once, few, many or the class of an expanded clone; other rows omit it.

CDR3nt: TGCGCCAGCAGCCAAGATCGGGGACAGGGATACTCCTACGAGCAGTACTTC
CDR3aa: CASSQDRGQGYSYEQYF
d_gene: TRBD1
v_gene: TRBV4-1
abundance: NA
j_gene: TRBJ2-7

CDR3nt: TGTGCCAGCAGCTTAACGGGGACAGGGTCATCCTCTTCACCCCTCCACTTT
CDR3aa: CASSLTGTGSSSSPLHF
d_gene: TRBD1
v_gene: TRBV7-9
abundance: NA
j_gene: TRBJ1-6

CDR3nt: TGTGCCAGCGCGACAGGTTCCTACGAGCAGTACTTC
CDR3aa: CASATGSYEQYF
d_gene: NA
v_gene: TRBV2
abundance: NA
j_gene: TRBJ2-7

CDR3nt: TGTGCCAGCAGCTTAGTGTGGGGTGGGGAGACCCAGTACTTC
CDR3aa: CASSLVWGGETQYF
d_gene: NA
v_gene: TRBV7-9
abundance: NA
j_gene: TRBJ2-5

CDR3nt: TGTGCCAGCAGCCGGGGACAGGGGAACCAGCCCCAGCATTTT
CDR3aa: CASSRGQGNQPQHF
d_gene: TRBD1
v_gene: TRBV6-5
abundance: NA
j_gene: TRBJ1-5

CDR3nt: TGCGCCAGCAGCTTACCGGGACAGGGGATCGAGCAGTACTTC
CDR3aa: CASSLPGQGIEQYF
d_gene: TRBD1
v_gene: TRBV5-1
abundance: NA
j_gene: TRBJ2-7

CDR3nt: TGCGCCAACAGCTTGTATTCAGGGAGTGAGACCCAGTACTTC
CDR3aa: CANSLYSGSETQYF
d_gene: NA
v_gene: TRBV5-1
abundance: NA
j_gene: TRBJ2-5

CDR3nt: TGTGCCAGCAGTTCCGGACGTCGATTGAGTACAGATACGCAGTATTTT
CDR3aa: CASSSGRRLSTDTQYF
d_gene: NA
v_gene: TRBV6-6
abundance: NA
j_gene: TRBJ2-3

CDR3nt: TGTGCCAGCGGGTTCCGAACCACCGGGGAGCTGTTTTTT
CDR3aa: CASGFRTTGELFF
d_gene: NA
v_gene: TRBV2
abundance: NA
j_gene: TRBJ2-2

CDR3nt: TGTGCCAGCAGCTCTCCGCTGGACACCACTATCTACGAGCAGTACTTC
CDR3aa: CASSSPLDTTIYEQYF
d_gene: NA
v_gene: TRBV7-9
abundance: NA
j_gene: TRBJ2-7

CDR3nt: TGTGCCAGCTCACCACCGGGGAGGACCCTCGGGAACGAGCAGTACTTC
CDR3aa: CASSPPGRTLGNEQYF
d_gene: NA
v_gene: TRBV18
abundance: NA
j_gene: TRBJ2-7

CDR3nt: TGTGCCAGCAGCTTGTTGGCAGGGACCACTGAAGCTTTCTTT
CDR3aa: CASSLLAGTTEAFF
d_gene: NA
v_gene: TRBV5-4
abundance: NA
j_gene: TRBJ1-1

CDR3nt: TGTGCCAGCAGCTTGGCGGTACCAGGTCCCCAGGAGACCCAGTACTTC
CDR3aa: CASSLAVPGPQETQYF
d_gene: NA
v_gene: TRBV5-6
abundance: NA
j_gene: TRBJ2-5

CDR3nt: TGCGCCAGCAGCCTGGGCCCGGATCGCTCCTACAATGAGCAGTTCTTC
CDR3aa: CASSLGPDRSYNEQFF
d_gene: NA
v_gene: TRBV4-3
abundance: NA
j_gene: TRBJ2-1

CDR3nt: TGTGCCAGCAGTGACCACAGGGGTGGGCAAGAGACCCAGTACTTC
CDR3aa: CASSDHRGGQETQYF
d_gene: TRBD1
v_gene: TRBV6-1
abundance: NA
j_gene: TRBJ2-5

CDR3nt: TGTGCCAGCAGTTCCCCTAACCGTAATGAGCAGTTCTTC
CDR3aa: CASSSPNRNEQFF
d_gene: NA
v_gene: TRBV27
abundance: NA
j_gene: TRBJ2-1

CDR3nt: TGTGCCATCAGGCTAGCGGAGAACACCGGGGAGCTGTTTTTT
CDR3aa: CAIRLAENTGELFF
d_gene: TRBD2
v_gene: TRBV10-3
abundance: NA
j_gene: TRBJ2-2

CDR3nt: TGTGCCAGCAGCTCCCCCACGGGAGACAGCTATGGCTACACCTTC
CDR3aa: CASSSPTGDSYGYTF
d_gene: NA
v_gene: TRBV11-2
abundance: NA
j_gene: TRBJ1-2

CDR3nt: TGTGCCAGCAGCCGAGCGGGGGTGGAGTCCTACAATGAGCAGTTCTTC
CDR3aa: CASSRAGVESYNEQFF
d_gene: TRBD2
v_gene: TRBV5-4
abundance: NA
j_gene: TRBJ2-1

CDR3nt: TGTGCCAGCAGCTTAGGGACGGGCGGAAACACCATATATTTT
CDR3aa: CASSLGTGGNTIYF
d_gene: NA
v_gene: TRBV7-6
abundance: NA
j_gene: TRBJ1-3

CDR3nt: TGTGCCAGCAGCCGACCGGGGCAGAGCTATGGCTACACCTTC
CDR3aa: CASSRPGQSYGYTF
d_gene: NA
v_gene: TRBV28
abundance: NA
j_gene: TRBJ1-2

CDR3nt: TGTGCCAGCAGCCCTGGACCTCATATCGGCTCCTACAATGAGCAGTTCTTC
CDR3aa: CASSPGPHIGSYNEQFF
d_gene: NA
v_gene: TRBV5-6
abundance: once
j_gene: TRBJ2-1